This T cell receptor (beta chain) was documented in a study of T cell responses to AZD1222 COVID-19 vaccine. Notes on the study in general: Samples come after the peak T cell response, not at day 14. Donors were largely white British and mainly female; clonal diversity was possibly underestimated.

Comments on this clone: Its specificity is not known.

TCRdb's table, derived via immunoSEQ multiplex PCR, lists solely in-frame clones and lacks some. The top ten clones hold roughly 0.6% of a sample with roughly 250,000 clones, more than 85% of them seen once. CDR3 length: 13 residues. The ends were cut back, 7 bases at V and 8 bases at J, with 15 bases in the middle. The germline V gene encodes CDR1 LNHDA and CDR2 SQIVND (reference sequence). The receptor was isolated from an adult in good health. Sample: peripheral blood, taken on day 0 of AZD1222 vaccination. This chain links TRBV19 with TRBJ2-1; possible D gene TRBD1, 6 bases. CDR3 protein: CASMGTPLYEQFF. DNA for the CDR3: TGTGCCAGTATGGGGACACCGCTCTATGAGCAGTTCTTC. Combining the CDR3 with reference TRBV19 and TRBJ2-1 gives the whole variable domain DGGITQSPKYLFRKEGQNVTLSCEQNLNHDAMYWYRQDPGQGLRLIYYSQIVNDFQKGDIAEGYSVSREKKESFPLTVTSAQKNPTAFYLCASMGTPLYEQFFGPGTRLTVL.